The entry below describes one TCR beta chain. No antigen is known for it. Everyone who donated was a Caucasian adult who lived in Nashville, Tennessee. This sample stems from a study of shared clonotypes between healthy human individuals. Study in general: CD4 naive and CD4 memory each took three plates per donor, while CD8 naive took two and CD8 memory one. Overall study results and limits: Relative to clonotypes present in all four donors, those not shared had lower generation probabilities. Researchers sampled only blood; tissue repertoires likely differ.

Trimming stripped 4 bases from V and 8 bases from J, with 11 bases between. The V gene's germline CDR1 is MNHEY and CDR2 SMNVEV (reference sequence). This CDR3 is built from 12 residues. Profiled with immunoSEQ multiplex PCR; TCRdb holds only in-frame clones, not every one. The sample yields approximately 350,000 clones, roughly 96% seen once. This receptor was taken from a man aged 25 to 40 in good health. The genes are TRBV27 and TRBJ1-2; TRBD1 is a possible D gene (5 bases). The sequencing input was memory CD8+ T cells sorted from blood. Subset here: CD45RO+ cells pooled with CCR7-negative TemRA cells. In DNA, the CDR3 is TGTGCCAGCAGTTCTCTGGGGGGAGGCTACACCTTC. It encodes CASSSLGGGYTF.